Below, 14 T cell receptor beta chains from the same sample are listed, as sequenced in a study of OX40 agonist ivuxolimab in advanced cancers. The repertoire was sequenced with immunoSEQ multiplex PCR; TCRdb's copy has only in-frame clones and lacks some. The table includes 60,000 or so clones, approximately 86% detected once. The sample consisted of CD4+ or CD8+ T cells sorted from blood, taken in a trial of the OX40 agonist ivuxolimab. The receptors originated from an adult with an advanced solid tumor such as melanoma, head and neck, liver or kidney cancer.

This chain uses TRBV2 with TRBJ2-2, with a tentative D call TRBD2 (6 bases). The germline gives CDR1 SNHLY, CDR2 FYNNEI. The germline V and J ends were trimmed by 4 bases and 1 base, with 13 bases remaining between them. The CDR3 covers 16 residues. CDR3 sequence: CASSGGTGQNTGELFF. Here the CDR3 DNA reads TGTGCCAGCAGTGGCGGGACCGGTCAGAACACCGGGGAGCTGTTTTTT.

The chain carries TRBV13 and TRBJ1-2; D uncertain. The CDR3 totals 14 residues. Trimming stripped 0 bases from V and 4 bases from J, with 9 bases between. Germline V CDR1 and CDR2: PRHDT, FYEKMQ (reference sequence). The CDR3 reads CASSLGPSAYGYTF. Written as DNA, the CDR3 is TGTGCCAGCAGCTTAGGGCCTAGTGCCTATGGCTACACCTTC.

This chain connects TRBV7-9 to TRBJ2-5; D ambiguous. The DNA end is a closer match to TRBJ2-7, so the J assignment may be wrong. This CDR3 comprises 12 residues. The germline CDR1 and CDR2 sequences are SEHNR and FQNEAQ (reference sequence). The CDR3, as DNA: TGTGCCAGCAGCTCATTGACGTACGAGCAGTACTTC. Translating it yields CASSSLTYEQYF.

This chain connects TRBV7-3 to TRBJ1-2; TRBD1 matches at 8 bases. V dropped 6 bases and J dropped 4; count of bases not matched to a gene: 7. This CDR3 comprises 14 residues. Germline V gene sequence: CDR1 SGHTA, CDR2 FQGTGA. CDR3 loop: CASRSSDRGYGYTF. The CDR3 region has the DNA TGTGCCAGCAGGTCTTCCGACAGGGGCTATGGCTACACCTTC.

The gene calls are TRBV7-9 and TRBJ1-2; D is ambiguous. The CDR3 contains 13 residues. Trimming cost V 5 bases and J 7 bases, with 14 bases left between them. Looked up from germline, CDR1 is SEHNR and CDR2 is FQNEAQ (reference sequence). CDR3 amino acids: CASSTKGLPGYTF. CDR3 DNA sequence: TGTGCCAGCAGCACAAAGGGTCTCCCTGGCTACACCTTC.

This clone was found once. The chain carries TRBV15 and TRBJ1-4; tentatively, D is TRBD1 (6 bases). Per germline, CDR1 LNHNV and CDR2 YYDKDF (reference sequence). The CDR3 has 16 residues. Trimming left V 0 bases short and J 7 bases short, with 15 bases between. The DNA for the CDR3 is TGTGCCACCAGCAGAGATAGTGGGGGCGCGGTTGAAAAACTGTTTTTT. Translation gives CATSRDSGGAVEKLFF.

J is TRBJ1-5 and V is TRBV27; D might be TRBD1 (5 bases). Germline assignment: CDR1 MNHEY and CDR2 SMNVEV (reference sequence). This CDR3 is 13 amino acids long. V was cut by 4 bases and J by 6 bases, with 10 bases left in between. The CDR3, as DNA: TGTGCCAGCAGTTCGTGGGGGGGTCAGCCCCAGCATTTT. Its translation: CASSSWGGQPQHF.

This clone was seen a handful of times. The genes are TRBV9 and TRBJ1-4; maybe TRBD1 (5 bases). V dropped 2 bases and J dropped 5 bases, with 7 bases sitting between them. The CDR3 is 13 amino acids. The germline V gene encodes CDR1 SGDLS and CDR2 YYNGEE. The CDR3 here is CASSVEGNEKLFF. The CDR3, as DNA: TGTGCCAGCAGCGTCGAGGGGAATGAAAAACTGTTTTTT.

This chain joins TRBV11-1 and TRBJ1-3; D is uncertain. The V end was cut by 4 bases, the J end by 0 bases, with 10 bases between. The CDR3 is 15 residues long. Germline CDR1 and CDR2: SGHAT and FQDESV (reference sequence). The CDR3 here is CASSWLAASGNTIYF. CDR3 nucleotides: TGTGCCAGCAGCTGGCTAGCCGCCTCTGGAAACACCATATATTTT.

V is TRBV7-6 and J is TRBJ1-1, with D hard to call. The CDR3 length is 15 residues. CDR1 SGHVS and CDR2 FNYEAQ come from the germline V gene. Trimming stripped 5 bases from V and 0 bases from J, with 13 bases between. CDR3: CASSQQDGMNTEAFF. The CDR3 DNA sequence: TGTGCCAGCAGCCAGCAGGACGGTATGAACACTGAAGCTTTCTTT.

The genes are TRBV7-6 and TRBJ2-3, with 10 bases aligning to TRBD2. The CDR3 length is 17 residues. V lost 2 bases to trimming and J lost 1 base; unmatched junction nucleotides: 6. From germline, CDR1 is SGHVS and CDR2 FNYEAQ. CDR3 amino acids: CASSLFPSGGGTDTQYF. Here the CDR3 DNA reads TGTGCCAGCAGCTTATTCCCTAGCGGGGGTGGCACAGATACGCAGTATTTT.

The chain has TRBV29-1 and TRBJ1-2; 7 bases align to TRBD1. Looked up from germline, CDR1 is SQVTM and CDR2 is ANQGSEA. V lost 4 bases to trimming and J lost 2 bases; unmatched junction nucleotides: 4. CDR3 length: 13 residues. CDR3: CSVGLQGNYGYTF. Here the CDR3 DNA reads TGCAGCGTTGGCTTACAGGGGAACTATGGCTACACCTTC.

V usage is TRBV19 and J usage is TRBJ2-5, with no clear D. The V end lost 5 bases, the J end lost 0 bases, and 7 bases lay between the germline ends. This CDR3 has 13 amino acids. CDR1 and CDR2 from the germline V gene are LNHDA and SQIVND (reference sequence). The CDR3 DNA sequence: TGTGCCAGTAGTCCCCCGGACCAAGAGACCCAGTACTTC. Translation: CASSPPDQETQYF.

The J gene is TRBJ2-1, the V gene TRBV27, with 7 nucleotides matching TRBD2. J lost 4 bases, V lost 5 bases, and 8 bases had no gene match. The CDR3 has 15 residues. Germline V gives CDR1 MNHEY, CDR2 SMNVEV (reference sequence). CDR3 sequence (DNA): TGTGCCAGCAGTGCTGCCCCGGGGGGATACAATGAGCAGTTCTTC. Its protein is CASSAAPGGYNEQFF.